Included here is one TCR beta chain sequence, with context. Its antigen is undetermined. This sample was included in a study of long-term antiretroviral therapy in people with HIV. V gave up 7 bases and J gave up 8 bases; unmatched junction bases: 3. CDR1 and CDR2 (germline): MNHNS, SASEGT. The CDR3 totals 12 residues. Survey-level immunoSEQ v3.0 assays were run. Sequencing set out to capture roughly 40,000-50,000 T-cell genomes per sample. The method was immunoSEQ multiplex PCR; TCRdb's version includes in-frame clones alone and lacks a portion of them. The sample records roughly 28,000 clones, 90% to 95% being singletons. The study drew at least one pre-ART and at least two post-ART PBMC samples from every donor. Study-level points and caveats: Clones that expanded before ART (that is, prior to treatment) dominated the repertoire at all time points.

The receptor was isolated from a man aged 25 to 40 with HIV. The sample here was unsorted PBMCs, taken roughly 6.3 years after starting antiretroviral therapy. The J gene is TRBJ1-1, the V gene TRBV6-1, with TRBD1 matching over 11 bases. The CDR3 DNA reads as TGTGCCAGCAATTGGGACAGGGGGGAAGCTTTCTTT. It codes for CASNWDRGEAFF.